The subject of this entry is one T cell receptor (delta chain). This clone came up a few times. Its antigen target is currently unknown. Within one base of it there is no much larger clone, and no base qualities were kept. The CDR3 goes from the cysteine to the phenylalanine over 15 residues. The retained sequence is limited to the CDR3, 45 bases, with the frame set at the first base. V is cut by 7 bases and J by 11 bases, and the space between the germline ends is 26 bases. Based on the germline V gene, the CDR1 and CDR2 sequences are TSWWSYY and QGS. These data belong to a study of Vδ1+ human thymocytes (dated by TCRdb to between 2017 and 2018). Concerning the study at large: The study characterised mRNA-level TRG and TRD CDR3 repertoires of highly purified Vdelta1+ thymocytes from young children as a data resource. Validation of the multiplex-based CDR3 amplicon strategy against 5'RACE-based CDR3 amplicon generation methods had been performed previously.

Thymic samples were depleted of alphabeta T cells, then CD3+ TCRVdelta1+ TCRVdelta2- thymocytes were FACS-sorted. Sorted Vdelta1+ thymocyte purity ranged from 98% to 99.6%. The thymic specimens were obtained from several paediatric patients who were undergoing corrective cardiac surgery and ranged in age from 5 days to 15 months. Thymic tissue was dispersed, and mononuclear cells were isolated on a Histopaque-1077 density gradient. The staining antibodies were anti-TCRVdelta1 clone TS8.2, anti-TCRVdelta2 clone B6, anti-CD3 clone HIT3a and anti-TCRalphabeta clone IP26. RNA extraction was carried out with the RNeasy mini kit, and reverse transcription was then done using Superscript III. CDR3 amplicons were generated by multiplex PCR with pooled V-gene forward primers and a constant-region reverse primer carrying Illumina adaptor overhangs. After gel purification, the amplicons were indexed with Nextera index primers over eight extra PCR cycles and then purified using AMPure XP beads. Sequencing of libraries was performed on an Illumina MiSeq using paired-end 250 bp reads, dual indexing and an approximately 22% PhiX spike-in. Per the source publication's procedure: FastQC was used to quality check the reads, while ea-utils fastq-join merged the TRG read pairs. Annotation of sequences was performed with IMGT/HighV-QUEST, only productive sequences with unambiguous V-gene assignment were retained, and clonotypes were defined by identical CDR3 sequence. For downstream analysis, VDJtools 1.1.1, tcR 2.2.3, Treemap and vegan Shannon diversity in R 3.4.4 were used. Public reads were reanalyzed in TCRdb with CATT, and rows carrying the same DNA were merged afterwards. TCRdb, rather than the study authors, made the V and J calls. This sample holds 45,000 to 60,000 delta-chain clones; about 15% were observed only once. The ten largest account for about 0.4% of the sample.

The paper as a whole reports these results and caveats: Unlike the oligoclonal repertoires in peripheral blood, the thymic TRG and TRD repertoires appeared highly polyclonal, with Gaussian CDR3 length distributions. Even though sort purity was high, approximately 21% of thymic TRD sequences were Vdelta2 (and few were Vdelta3), which was not the case for the peripheral blood Vdelta1+ controls. No clustering by age or sex was observed, so analyses did not stratify donors by these variables. The authors advised highly purified populations and single-cell validation, since unexpected Vdelta2 sequences could cause misinterpretation of bulk repertoire data. Many TRG clonotypes were shared between donors (up to about 6.9x10^3), whereas TRD repertoires were essentially private (max roughly 120 shared).

The sequence is built from TRDV1 and TRDJ1; the best D guess is TRDD3, with 6 bases matching. What was sequenced was Vdelta1+ gamma-delta thymocytes from the thymus. Reading the label with the study, this specimen's cell subset or site is: FACS-sorted CD3+ TCRalphabeta- TCRVdelta1+ TCRVdelta2- thymocytes. The TCR was taken from a girl under three years old who had congenital heart surgery. This receptor has the CDR3 CALVGPLRLGDGLIF. Here is the DNA: TGTGCTCTTGTTGGGCCTCTTAGGCTCGGGGATGGTCTCATCTTT.